Shown below are 17 T cell receptor beta chains from a single sample sequenced in a study of graft-versus-host responses after intestinal transplantation. Produced via immunoSEQ multiplex PCR; TCRdb's table is partial and in-frame only. The sample contains tens of thousands of clones, about 92% of which appear only once. Their recognized antigens are unknown. Here the sequenced sample was unstimulated CD8+ T cells sorted from spleen or lymph node cells, taken before intestinal transplant. These receptors all stem from a human donor who received an intestinal transplant.

J is TRBJ1-3 and V is TRBV30, with TRBD1 as a possible D gene (5 bases). This CDR3 has 13 amino acids. V shed 4 bases and J shed 2 bases, with 9 bases lying between them. Germline CDR1 and CDR2: GTSNPN and SVGIG (reference sequence). As DNA, the CDR3 is TGTGCCTGGACCGCGGGGCCTGGAAACACCATATATTTT. This encodes CAWTAGPGNTIYF.

This clone was observed a single time. This sequence joins TRBV11-2 and TRBJ1-2, with a tentative D call TRBD1 (5 bases). The CDR3 length is 16 residues. The V and J ends lost 0 bases and 5 bases respectively, with 16 bases between them. Germline V gene lookup returns CDR1 SGHAT and CDR2 FQNNGV. CDR3 loop: CASSLDPLGGGYGYTF. Here the CDR3 DNA reads TGTGCCAGCAGCTTAGATCCCCTGGGGGGAGGTTATGGCTACACCTTC.

In regard to this clone: Its ends do not fully match the called genes, so a read error is possible. This chain joins TRBV19 and TRBJ1-1, with D maybe TRBD1 (5 bases). Germline V gene sequence: CDR1 LNHDA, CDR2 SQIVND (reference sequence). The length of the CDR3 is 15 residues. CDR3 nucleotides: TGTGCCAGTAGTTCAGACGGGGGTCTAGCAAGAAGGACGGAGTTT. Its protein is CASSSDGGLARRTEF.

The chain carries TRBV5-5 and TRBJ2-2; maybe TRBD1 (6 bases). V lost 0 bases and J lost 6, with 9 bases in between. The length of the CDR3 is 14 residues. CDR1 and CDR2 (germline): SGHKS, YYEKEE (reference sequence). For the CDR3, the DNA is TGTGCCAGCAGCTTGGACAGGGATCCCGGGGAGCTGTTTTTT. It encodes CASSLDRDPGELFF.

The V call is TRBV5-1, the J call TRBJ2-7, with 10 bases fitting TRBD1. The CDR3 is 16 residues long. Trimming removed 2 bases from V and 4 bases from J; junction bases left unmatched: 9. The V gene's germline CDR1 is SGHRS and CDR2 YFSETQ. Here the CDR3 reads CASSFETGGASYEQYF. CDR3 sequence (DNA): TGCGCCAGCAGCTTCGAGACAGGGGGCGCGTCTTACGAGCAGTACTTC.

The chain uses TRBV11-3 and TRBJ1-2; the D gene is possibly TRBD1 (5 bases). The germline gives CDR1 SGHNT, CDR2 YENEEA. This CDR3 comprises 14 residues. V shed 5 bases and J shed 2 bases, with 12 bases lying between them. Here the CDR3 DNA reads TGTGCCAGCAGCACGAGCGCAGGGAACTATGGCTACACCTTC. Translation gives CASSTSAGNYGYTF.

This chain uses TRBV7-2 with TRBJ2-1; tentative D call: TRBD2 (7 bases). V lost 3 bases to trimming and J lost 7 bases, with 16 bases between them. This CDR3 has 15 amino acids. Germline CDR1 and CDR2: SGHTA and FQGNSA. The CDR3 sequence is CASSFGGGASNEQFF. DNA for the CDR3: TGTGCCAGCAGCTTCGGAGGGGGGGCATCGAATGAGCAGTTCTTC.

The chain recombines TRBV15 with TRBJ2-3; D may be TRBD2 (5 bases). CDR3 size: 17 residues. Trimming stripped 3 bases from V and 0 bases from J, with 16 bases between. Per the germline V gene, CDR1 is LNHNV and CDR2 is YYDKDF (reference sequence). CDR3 sequence reads: CATSSLLASVSTDTQYF. For the CDR3, the DNA is TGTGCCACCAGCAGTCTCTTAGCGAGCGTTAGCACAGATACGCAGTATTTT. Complete variable domain (other parts from reference TRBV15 and TRBJ2-3): DAMVIQNPRYQVTQFGKPVTLSCSQTLNHNVMYWYQQKSSQAPKLLFHYYDKDFNNEADTPDNFQSRRPNTSFCFLDIRSPGLGDTAMYLCATSSLLASVSTDTQYFGPGTRLTVL.

The rearrangement links TRBV4-3 to TRBJ2-2, with 10 positions matching TRBD2. The CDR3 is 18 amino acids. The V segment lost 0 bases and the J segment 7 bases; nucleotides outside the gene matches: 11. CDR1 is LGHNA and CDR2 is YSLEER in the germline V gene. As DNA, the CDR3 is TGCGCCAGCAGCCAAGATACCTCAGGGACTAGCGCTAGCGGGGAGCTGTTTTTT. It is translated as CASSQDTSGTSASGELFF.

Points on this clone: The junction departs from the called germline gene at one end, perhaps through a read error. The chain employs TRBV7-2 and TRBJ2-7, with 10 bases identical to TRBD2. Germline V gene lookup returns CDR1 SGHTA and CDR2 FQGNSA. The CDR3 is 14 residues long. The CDR3 region has the DNA TGTGCCAGCAGCACGGGACTAGCGTTCTACGGGCAGTACTTC. As protein: CASSTGLAFYGQYF.

The chain recombines TRBV19 with TRBJ2-1; perhaps TRBD2 as D (5 bases). Trimming shortened V by 1 base and J by 10 bases, and 8 bases separated the two germline ends. This CDR3 comprises 12 residues. Germline assignment: CDR1 LNHDA and CDR2 SQIVND (reference sequence). The CDR3 spells CASSIGPGEQFF. The CDR3 DNA follows: TGTGCCAGTAGTATAGGCCCGGGGGAGCAGTTCTTC.

A note on this clone: Other DNA sequences of this sample code for an identical CDR3. CDR3: CASSQDRGSNTEAFF. CDR3 nucleotide sequence: TGCGCCAGCAGCCAAGATCGGGGGTCGAACACTGAAGCTTTCTTT. The chain has TRBV4-3 and TRBJ1-1, with D possibly TRBD1 on 5 matching bases. This CDR3 is 15 amino acids long. Looked up from germline, CDR1 is LGHNA and CDR2 is YSLEER. Trimming cost V 0 bases and J 1 base, with 9 bases left between them.

The J gene is TRBJ1-5, the V gene TRBV5-6; D gene uncertain. V was clipped by 0 bases and J by 3 bases, with 4 bases between them. This CDR3 comprises 13 residues. The germline gives CDR1 SGHDT, CDR2 YYEEEE. In DNA, the CDR3 is TGTGCCAGCAGCTTGGGTTACAATCAGCCCCAGCATTTT. Translating it yields CASSLGYNQPQHF.

J is TRBJ2-3 and V is TRBV4-3; D gene uncertain. There are 14 residues in the CDR3. Trimming removed 0 bases at V and 4 bases at J, with 8 bases between. The germline CDR1 and CDR2 sequences are LGHNA and YSLEER. The CDR3 region is CASSQDSVADTQYF. CDR3 DNA sequence: TGCGCCAGCAGCCAAGACAGCGTAGCAGATACGCAGTATTTT.

V is TRBV27 and J is TRBJ2-7, with a possible D match to TRBD2 (6 bases). CDR1 is MNHEY, CDR2 SMNVEV, per germline (reference sequence). CDR3 size: 14 residues. Trimming removed 0 bases at V and 3 bases at J, with 9 bases between. CDR3 DNA: TGTGCCAGCAGTTTATCGCAGGGACTCTACGAGCAGTACTTC. Encoded protein: CASSLSQGLYEQYF.

This clone was counted a single time. The chain joins TRBV6-5 to TRBJ1-2; the D is unclear. Germline V gene data show CDR1 as MNHEY and CDR2 as SVGAGI. This CDR3 contains 12 residues. V was cut by 6 bases and J by 2 bases, with 7 bases left in between. This CDR3 reads CASSRRNYGYTF. DNA of the CDR3: TGTGCCAGCAGCCGCCGGAACTATGGCTACACCTTC.

The chain combines TRBV4-3 with TRBJ1-5; D is ambiguous. The V gene lost 1 base and the J gene lost 0 bases, with 7 bases spanning the gap. Germline V CDR1 and CDR2: LGHNA, YSLEER. CDR3 length: 15 residues. The CDR3 is CASSQGVYSNQPQHF. The DNA of the CDR3 is TGCGCCAGCAGCCAAGGAGTTTATAGCAATCAGCCCCAGCATTTT.